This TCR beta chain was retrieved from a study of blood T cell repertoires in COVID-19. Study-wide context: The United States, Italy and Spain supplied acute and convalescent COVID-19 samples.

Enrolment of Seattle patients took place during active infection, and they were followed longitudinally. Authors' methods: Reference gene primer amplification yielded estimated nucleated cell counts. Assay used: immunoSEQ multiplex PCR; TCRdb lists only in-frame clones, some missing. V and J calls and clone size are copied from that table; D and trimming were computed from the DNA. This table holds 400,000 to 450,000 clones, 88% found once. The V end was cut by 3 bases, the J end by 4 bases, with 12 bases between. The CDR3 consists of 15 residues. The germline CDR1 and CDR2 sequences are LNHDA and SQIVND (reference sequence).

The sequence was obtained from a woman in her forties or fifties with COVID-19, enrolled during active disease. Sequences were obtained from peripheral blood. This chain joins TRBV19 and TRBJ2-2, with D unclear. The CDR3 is CASSIARVSTGELFF. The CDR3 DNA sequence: TGTGCCAGTAGTATTGCCCGAGTGTCCACCGGGGAGCTGTTTTTT. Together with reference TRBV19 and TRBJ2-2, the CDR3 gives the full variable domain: DGGITQSPKYLFRKEGQNVTLSCEQNLNHDAMYWYRQDPGQGLRLIYYSQIVNDFQKGDIAEGYSVSREKKESFPLTVTSAQKNPTAFYLCASSIARVSTGELFFGEGSRLTVL.